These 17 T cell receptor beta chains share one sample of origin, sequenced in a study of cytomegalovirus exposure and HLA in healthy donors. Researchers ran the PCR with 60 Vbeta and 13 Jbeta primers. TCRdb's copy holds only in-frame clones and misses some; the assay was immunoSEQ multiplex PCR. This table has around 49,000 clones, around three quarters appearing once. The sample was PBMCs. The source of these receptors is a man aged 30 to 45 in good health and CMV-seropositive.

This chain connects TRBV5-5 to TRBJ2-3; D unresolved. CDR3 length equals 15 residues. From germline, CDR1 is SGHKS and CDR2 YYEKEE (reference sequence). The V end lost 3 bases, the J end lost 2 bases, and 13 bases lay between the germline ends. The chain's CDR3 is CASSSQVTHTDTQYF. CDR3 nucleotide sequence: TGTGCCAGCAGCTCGCAGGTAACCCACACAGATACGCAGTATTTT. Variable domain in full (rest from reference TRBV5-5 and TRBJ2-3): DAGVTQSPTHLIKTRGQQVTLRCSPISGHKSVSWYQQVLGQGPQFIFQYYEKEERGRGNFPDRFSARQFPNYSSELNVNALLLGDSALYLCASSSQVTHTDTQYFGPGTRLTVL.

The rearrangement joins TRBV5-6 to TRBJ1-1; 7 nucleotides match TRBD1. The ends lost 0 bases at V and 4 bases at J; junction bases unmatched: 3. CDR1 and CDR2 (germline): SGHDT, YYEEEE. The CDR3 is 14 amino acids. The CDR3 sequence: CASSLGGGVTEAFF. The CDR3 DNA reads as TGTGCCAGCAGCTTGGGAGGGGGCGTCACTGAAGCTTTCTTT.

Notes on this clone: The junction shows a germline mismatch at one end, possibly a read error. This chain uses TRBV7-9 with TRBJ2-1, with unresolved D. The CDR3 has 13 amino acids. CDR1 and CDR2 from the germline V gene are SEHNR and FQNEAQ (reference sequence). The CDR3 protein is CSSSLVADNEQFF. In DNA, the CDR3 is TGTTCCAGCAGCTTAGTGGCCGACAATGAGCAGTTCTTC.

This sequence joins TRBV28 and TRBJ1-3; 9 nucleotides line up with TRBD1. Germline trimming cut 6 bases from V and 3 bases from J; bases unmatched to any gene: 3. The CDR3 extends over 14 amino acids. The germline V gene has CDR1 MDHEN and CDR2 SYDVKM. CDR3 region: CASRPTGGGNTIYF. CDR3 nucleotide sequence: TGTGCCAGCAGACCGACAGGGGGTGGAAACACCATATATTTT. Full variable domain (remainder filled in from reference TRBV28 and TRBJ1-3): DVKVTQSSRYLVKRTGEKVFLECVQDMDHENMFWYRQDPGLGLRLIYFSYDVKMKEKGDIPEGYSVSREKKERFSLILESASTNQTSMYLCASRPTGGGNTIYFGEGSWLTVV.

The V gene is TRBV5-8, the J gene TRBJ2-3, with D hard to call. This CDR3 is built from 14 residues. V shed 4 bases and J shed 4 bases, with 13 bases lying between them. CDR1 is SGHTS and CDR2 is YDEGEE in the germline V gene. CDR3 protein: CASSPWVAADTQYF. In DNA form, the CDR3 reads TGTGCCAGCAGCCCTTGGGTGGCGGCAGATACGCAGTATTTT.

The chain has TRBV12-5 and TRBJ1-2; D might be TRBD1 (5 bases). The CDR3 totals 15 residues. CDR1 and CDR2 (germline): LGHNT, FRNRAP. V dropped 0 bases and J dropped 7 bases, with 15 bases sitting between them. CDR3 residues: CASGLVGQGRLGYTF. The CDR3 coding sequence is TGTGCTAGTGGTTTGGTAGGGCAGGGTCGGCTTGGCTACACCTTC. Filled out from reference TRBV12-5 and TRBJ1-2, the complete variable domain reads DARVTQTPRHKVTEMGQEVTMRCQPILGHNTVFWYRQTMMQGLELLAYFRNRAPLDDSGMPKDRFSAEMPDATLATLKIQPSEPRDSAVYFCASGLVGQGRLGYTFGSGTRLTVV.

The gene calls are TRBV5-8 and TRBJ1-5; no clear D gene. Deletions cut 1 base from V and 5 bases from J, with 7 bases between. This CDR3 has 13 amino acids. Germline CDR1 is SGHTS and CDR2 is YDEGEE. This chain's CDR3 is CASSLNGDQPQHF. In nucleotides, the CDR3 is TGTGCCAGCAGCTTGAACGGGGATCAGCCCCAGCATTTT.

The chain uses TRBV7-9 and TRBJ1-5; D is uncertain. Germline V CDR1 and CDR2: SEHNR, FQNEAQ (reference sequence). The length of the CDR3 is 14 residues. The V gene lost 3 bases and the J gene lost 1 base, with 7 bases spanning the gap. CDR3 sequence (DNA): TGTGCCAGCAGCTTTTCAGAAAGCAATCAGCCCCAGCATTTT. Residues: CASSFSESNQPQHF.

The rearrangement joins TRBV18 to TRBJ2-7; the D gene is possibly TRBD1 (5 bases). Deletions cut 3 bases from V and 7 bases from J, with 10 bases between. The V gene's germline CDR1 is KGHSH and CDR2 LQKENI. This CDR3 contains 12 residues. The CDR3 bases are TGTGCCAGCTCACCTCAGGGTGAAGAGCAGTACTTC. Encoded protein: CASSPQGEEQYF.

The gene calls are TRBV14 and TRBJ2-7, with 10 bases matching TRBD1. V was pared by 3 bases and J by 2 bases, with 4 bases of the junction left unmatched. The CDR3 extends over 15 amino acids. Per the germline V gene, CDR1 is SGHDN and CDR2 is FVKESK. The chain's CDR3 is CASSQGQGRTYEQYF. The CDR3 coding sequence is TGTGCCAGCAGCCAGGGACAGGGGAGAACCTACGAGCAGTACTTC.

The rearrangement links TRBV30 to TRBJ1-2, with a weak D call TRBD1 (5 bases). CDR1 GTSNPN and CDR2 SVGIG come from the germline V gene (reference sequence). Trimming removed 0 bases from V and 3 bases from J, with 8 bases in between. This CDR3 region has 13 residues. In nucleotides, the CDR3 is TGTGCCTGGAGTGTGGGGGAGGACTATGGCTACACCTTC. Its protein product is CAWSVGEDYGYTF.

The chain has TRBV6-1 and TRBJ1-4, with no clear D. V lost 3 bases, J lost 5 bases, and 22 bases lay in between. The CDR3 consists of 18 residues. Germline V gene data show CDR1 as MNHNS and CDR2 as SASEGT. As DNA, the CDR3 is TGTGCCAGCAGTGACTGTCCAAGTCTCCTAGTCGACAATGAAAAACTGTTTTTT. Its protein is CASSDCPSLLVDNEKLFF.

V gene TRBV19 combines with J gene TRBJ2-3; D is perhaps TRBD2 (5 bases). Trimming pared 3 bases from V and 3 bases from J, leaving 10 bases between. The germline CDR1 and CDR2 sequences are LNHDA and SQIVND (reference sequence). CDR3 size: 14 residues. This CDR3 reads CASSISGNTDTQYF. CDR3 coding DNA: TGTGCCAGTAGTATCTCGGGGAATACAGATACGCAGTATTTT.

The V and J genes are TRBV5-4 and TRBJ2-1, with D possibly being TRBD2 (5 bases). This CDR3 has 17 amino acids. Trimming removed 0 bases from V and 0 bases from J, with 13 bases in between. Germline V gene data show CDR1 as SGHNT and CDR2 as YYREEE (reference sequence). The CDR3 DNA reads TGTGCCAGCAGCTTGGTGGGCAGCCGGGGCTCCTACAATGAGCAGTTCTTC. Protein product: CASSLVGSRGSYNEQFF.

The CDR3 reads CASSLGQGVGLYQETQYF. CDR3 nucleotides: TGCGCCAGCAGCTTAGGACAGGGAGTTGGACTATACCAAGAGACCCAGTACTTC. V and J are TRBV5-1 and TRBJ2-5; TRBD1 matches at 8 bases. Germline CDR1 reads SGHRS; CDR2 reads YFSETQ. With 2 bases clipped from V and 0 bases from J, the junction kept 12 bases outside the gene matches. The CDR3 sequence is 18 residues long.

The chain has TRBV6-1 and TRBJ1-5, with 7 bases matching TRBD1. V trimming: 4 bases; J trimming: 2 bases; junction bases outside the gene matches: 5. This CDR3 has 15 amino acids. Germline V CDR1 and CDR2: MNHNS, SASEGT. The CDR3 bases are TGTGCCAGCAGTGTCCGGACAGGCGGCAATCAGCCCCAGCATTTT. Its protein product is CASSVRTGGNQPQHF.

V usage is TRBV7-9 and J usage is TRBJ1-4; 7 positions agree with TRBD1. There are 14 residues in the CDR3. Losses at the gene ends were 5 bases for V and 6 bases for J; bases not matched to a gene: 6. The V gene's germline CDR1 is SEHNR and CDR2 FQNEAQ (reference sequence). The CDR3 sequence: CASSLGQWDEKLFF. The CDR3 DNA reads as TGTGCCAGCAGCCTGGGACAGTGGGATGAAAAACTGTTTTTT. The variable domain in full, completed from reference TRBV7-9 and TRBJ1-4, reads DTGVSQNPRHKITKRGQNVTFRCDPISEHNRLYWYRQTLGQGPEFLTYFQNEAQLEKSRLLSDRFSAERPKGSFSTLEIQRTEQGDSAMYLCASSLGQWDEKLFFGSGTQLSVL.